Below, 20 T cell receptor beta chains from the same sample are listed, as sequenced in a study of shared clonotypes between healthy human individuals. Measured with immunoSEQ multiplex PCR; TCRdb has only the in-frame clones, and not every one. Here the sample spans more than 450,000 clones, about four fifths being singletons. The sequenced sample was PBMCs. The receptors derive from a woman in her thirties or forties in good health. Some clones in this sample may be carry-over from other donors' samples.

The chain combines TRBV18 with TRBJ1-1, with TRBD1 identical over 7 bases. Trimming cost V 5 bases and J 5 bases; bases outside gene matches: 5. The CDR3 loop spans 13 amino acids. CDR1 and CDR2 from the germline V gene are KGHSH and LQKENI. The CDR3 here is CASSVDRATEAFF. The CDR3 DNA follows: TGTGCCAGCTCAGTAGACAGGGCTACTGAAGCTTTCTTT.

Only a few counts were recorded for this clone. The chain has TRBV30 and TRBJ1-1, with TRBD1 as a possible D gene (6 bases). The V end was cut by 1 base, the J end by 4 bases, with 10 bases between. This CDR3 has 13 amino acids. Germline V gene data show CDR1 as GTSNPN and CDR2 as SVGIG (reference sequence). CDR3 in amino acids: CAWSEVRGTEAFF. The DNA for the CDR3 is TGTGCCTGGAGTGAAGTCAGGGGCACTGAAGCTTTCTTT.

The gene calls are TRBV30 and TRBJ1-2; D perhaps matches TRBD1 (5 bases). Germline assignment: CDR1 GTSNPN and CDR2 SVGIG (reference sequence). V shed 2 bases and J shed 8 bases, with 12 bases lying between them. The CDR3 runs to 12 residues. The CDR3 DNA reads as TGTGCCTGGAGTAAGGGGTTAGAAGGCTACACCTTC. Protein: CAWSKGLEGYTF.

The chain links TRBV6-1 to TRBJ2-5; no firm D call. CDR3 length: 15 residues. From germline, CDR1 is MNHNS and CDR2 SASEGT. The V end lost 1 base, the J end lost 5 bases, and 14 bases lay between the germline ends. CDR3 sequence: CASSEGYGYGETQYF. Written as DNA, the CDR3 is TGTGCCAGCAGTGAAGGGTATGGGTACGGGGAGACCCAGTACTTC.

This clone has ten or more counts. V usage is TRBV6-1 and J usage is TRBJ2-7; 9 nucleotides line up with TRBD1. V dropped 6 bases and J dropped 2; count of bases not matched to a gene: 8. Germline V lookup: CDR1 MNHNS, CDR2 SASEGT. This CDR3 spans 15 amino acids. The CDR3 reads CASRYPGQGTYEQYF. CDR3 bases: TGTGCCAGCAGGTATCCGGGACAGGGAACCTACGAGCAGTACTTC.

V gene TRBV27 combines with J gene TRBJ2-7; tentatively, D is TRBD2 (5 bases). In germline, CDR1 is MNHEY, CDR2 SMNVEV (reference sequence). There are 13 residues in the CDR3. V was cut by 6 bases and J by 2 bases, with 11 bases left in between. The CDR3 DNA is TGTGCCAGCAGGCCACTAGTTACCTACGAGCAGTACTTC. Its translation: CASRPLVTYEQYF.

The chain recombines TRBV6-1 with TRBJ2-5, with 9 bases identical to TRBD1. Germline CDR1 is MNHNS and CDR2 is SASEGT. The V segment lost 5 bases and the J segment 4 bases; nucleotides outside the gene matches: 5. CDR3 length: 14 residues. CDR3 residues: CASSRDRAVETQYF. The DNA for the CDR3 is TGTGCCAGCAGTAGGGACAGGGCGGTAGAGACCCAGTACTTC.

V and J are TRBV6-1 and TRBJ1-2; weak D call: TRBD1 (6 bases). Germline values: CDR1 MNHNS, CDR2 SASEGT. The CDR3 length is 13 residues. V shed 2 bases and J shed 5 bases, with 9 bases lying between them. This chain's CDR3 is CASSELGQYGYTF. The CDR3 bases are TGTGCCAGCAGTGAACTCGGACAGTATGGCTACACCTTC.

The chain links TRBV7-3 to TRBJ2-1, with 9 nucleotides matching TRBD2. The CDR3 has 14 amino acids. Germline lookup yields CDR1 SGHTA and CDR2 FQGTGA. The junction had 1 base not matched to a gene; V was cut back by 3 bases and J by 4 bases. CDR3 nucleotides: TGTGCCAGCAGCTTTAGCGGGAGATACAATGAGCAGTTCTTC. Encoded protein: CASSFSGRYNEQFF.

This clone has just one count. The chain is built from TRBV5-6 and TRBJ1-5; D might be TRBD1 (5 bases). Trimming removed 0 bases from V and 4 bases from J, with 11 bases in between. The CDR3 is 15 amino acids. Germline lookup yields CDR1 SGHDT and CDR2 YYEEEE. The CDR3 loop is CASSLASGKNQPQHF. CDR3 nucleotides: TGTGCCAGCAGCTTGGCGTCAGGGAAAAATCAGCCCCAGCATTTT.

The gene calls are TRBV5-5 and TRBJ2-7, with 9 bases that match TRBD1. There are 14 residues in the CDR3. Germline CDR1 reads SGHKS; CDR2 reads YYEKEE (reference sequence). V shed 3 bases and J 2 bases; nucleotides not matched to a gene: 3. DNA of the CDR3: TGTGCCAGCAGCTCCAGGACAGGGGCCTACGAGCAGTACTTC. This encodes CASSSRTGAYEQYF.

In its sample, this clone was seen once. The V and J genes are TRBV19 and TRBJ2-3, with D possibly TRBD2 on 5 matching bases. Germline V gene data show CDR1 as LNHDA and CDR2 as SQIVND (reference sequence). V was trimmed by 3 bases and J by 0 bases, leaving 10 bases between them. The length of the CDR3 is 15 residues. The chain's CDR3 is CASSMPRTSTDTQYF. In nucleotides, the CDR3 is TGTGCCAGTAGTATGCCCCGGACTAGCACAGATACGCAGTATTTT.

The V call is TRBV19, the J call TRBJ1-4; D call uncertain. V was trimmed by 4 bases and J by 8 bases, leaving 8 bases between them. CDR3 length: 12 amino acids. Germline loops: CDR1 LNHDA, CDR2 SQIVND (reference sequence). The CDR3, as DNA: TGTGCCAGTAGTACAGAGACGGAAAAACTGTTTTTT. Protein product: CASSTETEKLFF.

J is TRBJ2-1 and V is TRBV4-1, with D maybe TRBD2 (5 bases). Trimming shortened V by 4 bases and J by 7 bases, and 14 bases separated the two germline ends. This CDR3 region has 14 residues. Germline CDR1 and CDR2: MGHRA and YSYEKL. The CDR3 coding sequence is TGCGCCAGCAGCCGCGGGCCTTTGGGGAATGAGCAGTTCTTC. This encodes CASSRGPLGNEQFF.

The chain employs TRBV28 and TRBJ1-1; D is possibly TRBD1 (5 bases). Trimming removed 5 bases from V and 11 bases from J, with 15 bases in between. The CDR3 loop spans 12 amino acids. Germline CDR1 MDHEN, CDR2 SYDVKM. The CDR3 is CASSGGIGWAFF. The CDR3 region has the DNA TGTGCCAGCAGTGGGGGAATAGGGTGGGCTTTCTTT.

The chain combines TRBV29-1 with TRBJ2-7; perhaps TRBD2 as D (6 bases). The CDR3 covers 14 residues. The V gene's germline CDR1 is SQVTM and CDR2 ANQGSEA. Deletions cut 1 base from V and 2 bases from J, with 12 bases between. CDR3 residues: CSVEAGTYPYEQYF. The CDR3 region has the DNA TGCAGCGTTGAAGCCGGGACTTACCCCTACGAGCAGTACTTC.

This clone was observed a few times. The CDR3 sequence: CAISEPQQGYNEQFF. The CDR3 bases are TGTGCCATCAGTGAGCCCCAGCAGGGCTACAATGAGCAGTTCTTC. The V call is TRBV10-3, the J call TRBJ2-1, with D perhaps matching TRBD1 (5 bases). Looked up from germline, CDR1 is ENHRY and CDR2 is SYGVKD. The CDR3 length is 15 residues. Trimming removed 2 bases from V and 3 bases from J, with 11 bases in between.

This clone was observed a handful of times. The chain employs TRBV7-2 and TRBJ1-2; D uncertain. The CDR3 contains 14 residues. V gave up 5 bases and J gave up 8 bases, with 18 bases separating them. Germline-derived CDR1 and CDR2 are SGHTA and FQGNSA. The CDR3 DNA sequence: TGTGCCAGCAGCCCCCTTGGGATAGGTTGGGGCTACACCTTC. It encodes CASSPLGIGWGYTF.

This clone has just a few counts. The chain couples TRBV27 to TRBJ1-1; D is unclear. Trimming stripped 0 bases from V and 3 bases from J, with 11 bases between. The germline V gene has CDR1 MNHEY and CDR2 SMNVEV (reference sequence). CDR3 size: 15 residues. The CDR3 here is CASSLSIYTHTEAFF. The DNA for the CDR3 is TGTGCCAGCAGTTTATCGATTTACACCCACACTGAAGCTTTCTTT.

This clone was counted only a few times. The rearrangement uses TRBV27 and TRBJ1-5; D gene uncertain. The germline V gene encodes CDR1 MNHEY and CDR2 SMNVEV (reference sequence). Trimming left V 5 bases short and J 4 bases short, with 18 bases between. This CDR3 is built from 16 residues. CDR3 loop: CASSTSGRPGNQPQHF. CDR3 sequence (DNA): TGTGCCAGCAGTACCTCGGGTAGGCCTGGTAATCAGCCCCAGCATTTT.